The following is a TCR beta chain sequence with its context. Its antigen is not identified. Profiling relied on immunoSEQ multiplex PCR, and the TCRdb table lists in-frame clones only, not all of them. The sample carries 150,000 to 200,000 clones, roughly 94% recorded once. This sample is part of a study of T cell responses to AZD1222 COVID-19 vaccine. General study points: CD4 TCRs associated with vaccination spanned spike, dominating at 160-218 and 743-854. Repertoire samples came only from after the peak T cell response. Reportedly, nearly half of unique spike TCRs recognized epitopes outside B.1.351/B.1.1.7 mutations.

Timing groups of about 4 and about 12 weeks for second doses were pooled. The sequence came from an adult who received the AZD1222 COVID-19 vaccine. The sample consisted of peripheral blood, taken 28 days after the second AZD1222 dose.

This chain's CDR3 is CASSAKWGATEAFF. Written as DNA, the CDR3 is TGTGCCAGCAGCGCAAAGTGGGGGGCCACTGAAGCTTTCTTT. The chain recombines TRBV7-2 with TRBJ1-1, with D perhaps TRBD1 (6 bases). V was pared by 5 bases and J by 4 bases, with 14 bases between. From germline, CDR1 is SGHTA and CDR2 FQGNSA. CDR3 length equals 14 residues.